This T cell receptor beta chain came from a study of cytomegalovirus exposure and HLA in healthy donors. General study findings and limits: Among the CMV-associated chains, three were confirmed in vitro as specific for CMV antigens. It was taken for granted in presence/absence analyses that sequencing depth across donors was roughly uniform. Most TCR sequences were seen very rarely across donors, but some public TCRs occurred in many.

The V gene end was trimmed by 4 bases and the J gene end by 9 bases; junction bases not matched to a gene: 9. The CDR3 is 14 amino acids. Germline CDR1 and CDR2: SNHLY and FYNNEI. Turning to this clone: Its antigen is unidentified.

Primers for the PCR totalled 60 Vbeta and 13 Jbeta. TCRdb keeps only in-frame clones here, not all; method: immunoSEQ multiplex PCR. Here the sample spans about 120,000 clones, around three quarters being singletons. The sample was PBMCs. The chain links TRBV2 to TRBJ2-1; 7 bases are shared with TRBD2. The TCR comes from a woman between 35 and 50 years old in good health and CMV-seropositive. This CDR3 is CASSVSREATEQFF. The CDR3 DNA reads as TGTGCCAGCAGTGTTTCCCGGGAGGCCACTGAGCAGTTCTTC.